One sample yielded the 19 T cell receptor beta chains listed below, sequenced in a study of blood T cell repertoires in COVID-19. Sequencing used immunoSEQ multiplex PCR; TCRdb keeps in-frame clones, though not all of them. Of approximately 190,000 clones listed, over 75% are singletons. Sequencing was done on a sample of peripheral blood. The receptors shown here come from a woman aged 40 to 50 who had recovered from COVID-19.

The chain links TRBV7-6 to TRBJ1-1; D uncertain. V gave up 6 bases and J gave up 4 bases, with 18 bases separating them. There are 15 residues in the CDR3. CDR1 is SGHVS, CDR2 FNYEAQ, per germline. The CDR3 spells CASRSLGGRFTEAFF. The CDR3 nucleotides read TGTGCCAGCAGATCACTTGGAGGGCGTTTCACTGAAGCTTTCTTT. The whole variable domain, filled in from reference TRBV7-6 and TRBJ1-1, reads GAGVSQSPRYKVTKRGQDVALRCDPISGHVSLYWYRQALGQGPEFLTYFNYEAQQDKSGLPNDRFSAERPEGSISTLTIQRTEQRDSAMYRCASRSLGGRFTEAFFGQGTRLTVV.

This sequence joins TRBV28 and TRBJ2-5; 11 nucleotides align to TRBD1. CDR1 and CDR2 from the germline V gene are MDHEN and SYDVKM. Trimming removed 5 bases from V and 6 bases from J; junction bases left unmatched: 5. The CDR3 spans 14 residues. The CDR3 nucleotides read TGTGCCAGCAGTGGACAGGGGGCCGGGAAGACCCAGTACTTC. It encodes CASSGQGAGKTQYF.

This clone was picked up one time. The chain couples TRBV9 to TRBJ2-7, with 12 bases that match TRBD1. Trimming removed 3 bases from V and 5 bases from J; junction bases left unmatched: 3. Looked up from germline, CDR1 is SGDLS and CDR2 is YYNGEE. This CDR3 region has 14 residues. CDR3 bases: TGTGCCAGCAGCGCGGGACAGGGGGCCCACGAGCAGTACTTC. It encodes CASSAGQGAHEQYF.

In its sample, this clone was seen once. V usage is TRBV9 and J usage is TRBJ1-4; TRBD1 is a possible D gene (5 bases). Looked up from germline, CDR1 is SGDLS and CDR2 is YYNGEE. V was trimmed by 1 base and J by 7 bases, leaving 11 bases between them. The CDR3 extends over 14 amino acids. In DNA form, the CDR3 reads TGTGCCAGCAGCGTAACTCCGGGGGGTGAAAAACTGTTTTTT. It encodes CASSVTPGGEKLFF.

The genes are TRBV6-2 or TRBV6-3 and TRBJ1-5, with 11 bases that match TRBD1. Germline V lookup: CDR1 MNHEY, CDR2 SVGEGT. The junction had 11 bases not matched to a gene; V was cut back by 6 bases and J by 1 base. This CDR3 region has 18 residues. The CDR3 loop is CASSRGQGALSSNQPQHF. The CDR3 nucleotides are TGTGCCAGCAGCCGCGGACAGGGGGCCCTGTCCAGCAATCAGCCCCAGCATTTT.

V and J are TRBV3-1 (or the pseudogene TRBV3-2) and TRBJ1-5, with TRBD1 identical over 7 bases. Germline V gene lookup returns CDR1 LGHDT and CDR2 YNNKEL (reference sequence). The CDR3 is made up of 13 amino acids. V was pared by 3 bases and J by 5 bases, with 1 base of the junction left unmatched. The CDR3 loop is CASSHQGDQPQHF. In DNA form, the CDR3 reads TGTGCCAGCAGCCACCAGGGGGATCAGCCCCAGCATTTT.

This clone showed up just once. The chain is built from TRBV5-1 and TRBJ2-1, with 9 bases that match TRBD1. Germline V lookup: CDR1 SGHRS, CDR2 YFSETQ. J was trimmed by 0 bases and V by 4 bases; bases with no gene match: 8. The CDR3 spans 17 residues. CDR3 bases: TGCGCCAGCAGCGCAGGGACAGGGAGAAGCTCCTACAATGAGCAGTTCTTC. It specifies CASSAGTGRSSYNEQFF.

This chain joins TRBV7-9 and TRBJ2-3, with 10 bases identical to TRBD2. J was trimmed by 2 bases and V by 6 bases; bases with no gene match: 8. Germline V lookup: CDR1 SEHNR, CDR2 FQNEAQ (reference sequence). CDR3 length: 16 residues. In DNA, the CDR3 is TGTGCCAGCAGTTCCATACTAGCGGGGATCACAGATACGCAGTATTTT. It yields the protein CASSSILAGITDTQYF.

The chain uses TRBV7-2 and TRBJ2-3; tentatively, D is TRBD1 (5 bases). V lost 4 bases and J 2 bases, leaving 10 bases between the germline ends. Germline V gene lookup returns CDR1 SGHTA and CDR2 FQGNSA. CDR3 length: 14 residues. CDR3 in amino acids: CASSWGGNTDTQYF. CDR3 nucleotides: TGTGCCAGCAGCTGGGGCGGAAACACAGATACGCAGTATTTT.

The chain has TRBV28 and TRBJ1-2, with D possibly TRBD1 on 6 matching bases. The CDR3 runs 13 residues. The V end was cut by 2 bases, the J end by 8 bases, with 12 bases between. Germline CDR1 MDHEN, CDR2 SYDVKM. CDR3: CASSLTGWRGYTF. DNA of the CDR3: TGTGCCAGCAGTTTAACAGGGTGGCGGGGCTACACCTTC.

V gene TRBV18 combines with J gene TRBJ1-5; D perhaps matches TRBD1 (6 bases). The CDR3 sequence is 17 residues long. Looked up from germline, CDR1 is KGHSH and CDR2 is LQKENI. Trimming left V 5 bases short and J 4 bases short, with 21 bases between. The CDR3 DNA sequence: TGTGCCAGCTCAAGGGCGGGGGCTGTCGATGGAAATCAGCCCCAGCATTTT. It codes for CASSRAGAVDGNQPQHF.

The V and J genes are TRBV5-1 and TRBJ1-1; TRBD1 matches 7 bases. The germline V gene encodes CDR1 SGHRS and CDR2 YFSETQ. This CDR3 comprises 15 residues. The V and J ends lost 1 base and 4 bases, in that order; junction bases with no gene match: 7. The chain's CDR3 is CASSLQTGKGTEAFF. CDR3 bases: TGCGCCAGCAGCTTGCAGACAGGGAAGGGCACTGAAGCTTTCTTT.

The chain is built from TRBV24-1 and TRBJ1-5, with D perhaps TRBD1 (5 bases). Per germline, CDR1 KGHDR and CDR2 SFDVKD. This CDR3 has 19 amino acids. Trimming removed 5 bases from V and 2 bases from J, with 24 bases in between. The CDR3 DNA reads as TGTGCCACCAGTGGGGCATCTCGACAGCGCCTAAGAGGCAATCAGCCCCAGCATTTT. Amino acid sequence: CATSGASRQRLRGNQPQHF.

This chain joins TRBV27 and TRBJ1-2, with 9 bases aligning to TRBD1. The CDR3 has 12 amino acids. The V gene end was trimmed by 5 bases and the J gene end by 5 bases; junction bases not matched to a gene: 0. From germline, CDR1 is MNHEY and CDR2 SMNVEV (reference sequence). DNA for the CDR3: TGTGCCAGCAGTGACAGGGGGTATGGCTACACCTTC. This codes for CASSDRGYGYTF.

The rearrangement links TRBV7-9 to TRBJ2-5, with D possibly matching TRBD2 (6 bases). CDR1 and CDR2 from the germline V gene are SEHNR and FQNEAQ (reference sequence). This CDR3 region has 14 residues. Trimming stripped 2 bases from V and 4 bases from J, with 11 bases between. CDR3 nucleotides: TGTGCCAGCAGCTTAATGGGACTTGGAGAGACCCAGTACTTC. Translation: CASSLMGLGETQYF. The whole variable domain, filled in from reference TRBV7-9 and TRBJ2-5, reads DTGVSQNPRHKITKRGQNVTFRCDPISEHNRLYWYRQTLGQGPEFLTYFQNEAQLEKSRLLSDRFSAERPKGSFSTLEIQRTEQGDSAMYLCASSLMGLGETQYFGPGTRLLVL.

J is TRBJ1-2 and V is TRBV27; weak D call: TRBD1 (6 bases). Germline V gene data show CDR1 as MNHEY and CDR2 as SMNVEV (reference sequence). Trimming stripped 9 bases from V and 0 bases from J, with 11 bases between. CDR3 length: 13 residues. The CDR3 loop is CASADRANYGYTF. In DNA form, the CDR3 reads TGTGCCAGTGCGGACAGAGCTAACTATGGCTACACCTTC.

The CDR3 sequence: CASSQGPGGYYEQYF. CDR3 bases: TGTGCCAGCAGCCAAGGTCCAGGGGGCTACTACGAGCAGTACTTC. This sequence joins TRBV3-1 (or the pseudogene TRBV3-2) and TRBJ2-7; 8 bases match TRBD1. This CDR3 comprises 15 residues. Germline V lookup: CDR1 LGHDT, CDR2 YNNKEL (reference sequence). V shed 1 base, J shed 3 bases, and the junction held 5 bases outside the gene matches.

The J gene is TRBJ1-6, the V gene TRBV20-1; a weak D match, TRBD1 (6 bases). The CDR3 length is 15 residues. Germline CDR1 is DFQATT and CDR2 is SNEGSKA (reference sequence). The ends were cut back, 3 bases at V and 10 bases at J, with 19 bases in the middle. The CDR3 nucleotides are TGCAGTGCTAGTAAATTGAGGCAGGGGAACTCACCCCTCCACTTT. Translating gives CSASKLRQGNSPLHF.

The rearrangement uses TRBV5-6 and TRBJ2-1; 10 nucleotides match TRBD2. V gave up 4 bases and J gave up 5 bases; unmatched junction bases: 12. The CDR3 consists of 17 residues. Germline-derived CDR1 and CDR2 are SGHDT and YYEEEE. CDR3 protein: CASSPIAGGVVHNEQFF. The CDR3 nucleotides are TGTGCCAGCAGCCCGATAGCGGGAGGAGTGGTACACAATGAGCAGTTCTTC. Together with reference TRBV5-6 and TRBJ2-1, the CDR3 gives the full variable domain: DAGVTQSPTHLIKTRGQQVTLRCSPKSGHDTVSWYQQALGQGPQFIFQYYEEEERQRGNFPDRFSGHQFPNYSSELNVNALLLGDSALYLCASSPIAGGVVHNEQFFGPGTRLTVL.